This T cell receptor (beta chain) was identified during a study of CD8 T cells in Susac syndrome. Regarding the study as a whole: As the study acknowledged, the number of individuals in its TCR sequencing and HLA analysis was relatively small.

About this clonotype itself: Its matching antigen is unknown.

With random hexamers, 0.5 to 1 ug RNA was reverse transcribed. Multiplex immunoSEQ PCR targeted 54 Vbeta and 13 Jbeta TCR beta segments. TCRdb independently ran MiXCR on the immunoSEQ multiplex PCR reads; one entry per CDR3 protein. The sample consists of under 200,000 distinct CDR3 sequences, around 94% of them appearing once. TCR beta sequencing covered blood CD8+ and CD4+ T cells. This CDR3 comprises 16 residues. Trimming removed 6 bases from V and 4 bases from J; junction bases left unmatched: 16. Per the germline V gene, CDR1 is DFQATT and CDR2 is SNEGSKA (reference sequence). The receptor was derived from a human donor in good health. The sequenced material came from CD4+ T cells from PBMCs. This rearrangement joins TRBV20-1 to TRBJ1-2; 8 bases are shared with TRBD1. The CDR3 reads CSADDSPETGVYGYTF. DNA for the CDR3: TGCAGTGCAGACGACTCCCCCGAGACAGGGGTCTATGGCTACACCTTC.